This TCR beta chain came from a study of cytomegalovirus exposure and HLA in healthy donors. Whole-study findings and limits: In an earlier analysis, most TCR beta V segments were productive about 87% or about 30% of the time.

On this clone: Its antigen is as yet unknown.

PCR amplification relied on 60 Vbeta primers (plus 13 Jbeta primers). This table comes from immunoSEQ multiplex PCR, and its TCRdb copy is limited to in-frame clones, with some not included. The table has about 180,000 clones, approximately 81% seen once. The sequenced sample consisted of PBMCs. This sequence originates from a boy younger than 10 in good health and CMV-seronegative.

The CDR3 reads CASSPGGARNEQFF. Here the CDR3 DNA reads TGTGCCAGCTCCCCGGGCGGGGCCCGCAATGAGCAGTTCTTC. The chain combines TRBV18 with TRBJ2-1, with D perhaps matching TRBD2 (6 bases). CDR3 length: 14 amino acids. Looked up from germline, CDR1 is KGHSH and CDR2 is LQKENI. Trimming removed 6 bases at V and 6 bases at J, with 15 bases between. The entire variable domain, with the rest obtained from reference TRBV18 and TRBJ2-1, is as follows: NAGVMQNPRHLVRRRGQEARLRCSPMKGHSHVYWYRQLPEEGLKFMVYLQKENIIDESGMPKERFSAEFPKEGPSILRIQQVVRGDSAAYFCASSPGGARNEQFFGPGTRLTVL.